These 14 T cell receptor beta chains share one sample of origin, sequenced in a study of cytomegalovirus exposure and HLA in healthy donors. Vbeta (60) and Jbeta (13) primers were used in the PCR. Repertoires were generated with immunoSEQ multiplex PCR, while TCRdb's copy carries only in-frame clones and drops some. The data hold 85,000 to 120,000 clones, with 75% observed a single time. The sample was PBMCs. These receptors were obtained from a man aged 35 to 55 in good health and CMV-seronegative.

The chain is built from TRBV19 and TRBJ1-2; TRBD1 matches at 7 bases. CDR1 and CDR2 from the germline V gene are LNHDA and SQIVND (reference sequence). The CDR3 consists of 14 residues. With V trimmed by 5 bases and J by 7 bases, 10 bases remained unmatched. CDR3 sequence: CASSDPGQSLGYTF. CDR3 coding DNA: TGTGCCAGTAGTGATCCGGGACAGAGCCTTGGCTACACCTTC.

Only a few counts were recorded for this clone. The V gene is TRBV19, the J gene TRBJ2-1; TRBD2 matches at 10 bases. The CDR3 has 16 amino acids. Germline CDR1 is LNHDA and CDR2 is SQIVND (reference sequence). V dropped 4 bases and J dropped 4; count of bases not matched to a gene: 7. The CDR3 nucleotides are TGTGCCAGTAGTAGCTACCTAGCGGGGGATTACAATGAGCAGTTCTTC. Protein product: CASSSYLAGDYNEQFF.

This chain links TRBV27 with TRBJ2-6; tentatively, D is TRBD2 (6 bases). The V end lost 9 bases, the J end lost 0 bases, and 18 bases lay between the germline ends. This CDR3 is built from 17 residues. CDR1 is MNHEY and CDR2 is SMNVEV in the germline V gene (reference sequence). The CDR3 DNA follows: TGTGCCAGTCGAATGGGGGGTTATAGCTCTGGGGCCAACGTCCTGACTTTC. This codes for CASRMGGYSSGANVLTF.

The CDR3: CASSLGRAGANVLTF. CDR3 nucleotide sequence: TGTGCCAGCAGCTTAGGGAGGGCTGGGGCCAACGTCCTGACTTTC. J is TRBJ2-6 and V is TRBV7-9; TRBD2 is a possible D gene (6 bases). The CDR3 totals 15 residues. CDR1 and CDR2 (germline): SEHNR, FQNEAQ (reference sequence). V lost 1 base and J 2 bases, leaving 6 bases between the germline ends.

This sequence joins TRBV5-4 and TRBJ1-4; a weak D match, TRBD1 (5 bases). Trimming stripped 4 bases from V and 4 bases from J, with 8 bases between. The CDR3 loop spans 13 amino acids. Germline V CDR1 and CDR2: SGHNT, YYREEE (reference sequence). Here the CDR3 DNA reads TGTGCCAGCAGCCCGGACATTAATGAAAAACTGTTTTTT. Amino acid sequence: CASSPDINEKLFF.

V usage is TRBV4-1 and J usage is TRBJ2-7, with 7 bases lining up with TRBD1. Germline V gene lookup returns CDR1 MGHRA and CDR2 YSYEKL. CDR3 length: 16 amino acids. V trimming: 4 bases; J trimming: 5 bases; junction bases outside the gene matches: 14. CDR3 bases: TGCGCCAGCAGCCTCACCCCCGGGACAGTACTCCACGAGCAGTACTTC. This codes for CASSLTPGTVLHEQYF.

J is TRBJ1-1 and V is TRBV4-2; weak D call: TRBD1 (6 bases). This CDR3 has 15 amino acids. Between the trimmed V and J ends, which lost 1 base and 5 bases, there was a span of 14 bases. The V gene's germline CDR1 is LGHNA and CDR2 YNFKEQ. CDR3 region: CASSQGAGEVTEAFF. For the CDR3, the DNA is TGTGCCAGCAGCCAAGGTGCAGGGGAAGTTACTGAAGCTTTCTTT.

The rearrangement joins TRBV4-2 to TRBJ2-1; 15 bases map to TRBD2. The ends lost 3 bases at V and 7 bases at J; junction bases unmatched: 19. This CDR3 is built from 21 residues. Germline CDR1 is LGHNA and CDR2 is YNFKEQ. CDR3 in DNA: TGTGCCAGCAGCCACTCTATAGGACTAGCGGGGGGGCGCCTCGGATCTAATGAGCAGTTCTTC. Translated, it gives CASSHSIGLAGGRLGSNEQFF.

The V gene is TRBV5-1, the J gene TRBJ2-7, with 9 positions matching TRBD1. Germline CDR1 is SGHRS and CDR2 is YFSETQ. The CDR3 loop spans 16 amino acids. J was trimmed by 0 bases and V by 4 bases; bases with no gene match: 8. CDR3 residues: CASSIGTGRSSYEQYF. CDR3 sequence (DNA): TGCGCCAGCAGCATTGGGACAGGGAGAAGCTCCTACGAGCAGTACTTC.

The rearrangement uses TRBV29-1 and TRBJ2-2; 9 bases agree with TRBD1. Germline lookup yields CDR1 SQVTM and CDR2 ANQGSEA. Germline trimming cut 3 bases from V and 3 bases from J; bases unmatched to any gene: 8. The length of the CDR3 is 16 residues. The DNA of the CDR3 is TGCAGCGTTGAGGCGCCGGGACAGGGATACACCGGGGAGCTGTTTTTT. It specifies CSVEAPGQGYTGELFF.

The chain is built from TRBV4-2 and TRBJ2-2, with TRBD2 identical over 8 bases. CDR3 size: 14 residues. Unmatched junction bases numbered 2, after V lost 7 bases and J lost 1 base. Per the germline V gene, CDR1 is LGHNA and CDR2 is YNFKEQ. The CDR3 DNA reads as TGTGCCAGCATGCTAGCGGGGAACACCGGGGAGCTGTTTTTT. Translated: CASMLAGNTGELFF.

The rearrangement joins TRBV9 to TRBJ2-7, with 8 bases identical to TRBD1. V shed 7 bases, J shed 2 bases, and the junction held 8 bases outside the gene matches. CDR1 is SGDLS, CDR2 YYNGEE, per germline. This CDR3 is 14 amino acids long. The CDR3 region is CASSRDRTAYEQYF. The CDR3 nucleotides are TGTGCCAGCTCACGGGACAGGACCGCCTACGAGCAGTACTTC.

This chain connects TRBV19 to TRBJ2-7, with 8 bases fitting TRBD1. The CDR3 consists of 12 residues. Germline V lookup: CDR1 LNHDA, CDR2 SQIVND (reference sequence). V dropped 5 bases and J dropped 5; count of bases not matched to a gene: 2. CDR3 DNA: TGTGCCAGTAGTGGGACAGGACACGAGCAGTACTTC. This translates into CASSGTGHEQYF.

By sample share, this clone is medium-sized. The rearrangement links TRBV29-1 to TRBJ1-1, with 7 bases matching TRBD1. Germline V lookup: CDR1 SQVTM, CDR2 ANQGSEA. This CDR3 comprises 11 residues. V was clipped by 5 bases and J by 6 bases; unmatched bases: 3. This CDR3 is CSVSGGPEAFF. CDR3 DNA sequence: TGCAGCGTTTCAGGGGGGCCTGAAGCTTTCTTT.